The present T cell receptor (beta chain) was sequenced within a study of graft-versus-host responses after intestinal transplantation (dated by TCRdb to the early 2020s). Concerning the study at large: Recipients received multivisceral, liver-intestinal, or isolated intestinal transplants. Every recipient was given anti-thymocyte globulin induction, then maintenance tacrolimus and steroids for 2 to 4 years. After intestinal transplantation, graft-versus-host and host-versus-graft alloreactive T cell clones were followed in the graft, circulation and bone marrow using bulk TCR-beta CDR3 sequencing. Alloreactive clones were identified by sequencing pre-transplant mixed lymphocyte reaction products and comparing them with unstimulated pre-transplant donor and recipient T cells. Of the 20 to 25 intestinal transplant recipients enrolled in the cohort, one of whom was a retransplant, a few patients without pretransplant specimens were excluded. A peak of at least 4% donor T cells among recipient peripheral blood mononuclear cells was the definition used for donor T cell macrochimerism. Instead of going to the commercial service, samples from a few later patients were sequenced in-house on an Illumina MiSeq and processed with MiXCR. What the research found in general, with its limitations: Early after transplant, peak levels of circulating GvH clones were associated with declines in HvG clones. GvH clones were found in recipient bone marrow, and some of the GvH clones appeared earlier in ileal mucosa or blood, which is consistent with an intestinal mucosal origin. The relatively low number and heterogeneity of intestinal transplant patients limited the conclusions. Patients with donor T cell macrochimerism had high GvH to HvG T cell clonal ratios in their allografts.

The sample's time point label, in plain terms: cells obtained before transplantation from donor or recipient. CD3+CD4+ and CD3+CD8+ populations were FACS-sorted from unstimulated pre-transplant donor and recipient cells taken from spleen or lymph nodes. As for this clone: This clone's antigen is unknown. Base quality data are lacking; no much larger clone is found one base away.

Library preparation employed the immunoSEQ multiplex PCR assay. For most patients, genomic DNA was isolated using the Qiagen DNeasy Blood and Tissue Kit and was shipped frozen to Adaptive Biotechnologies for TCR sequencing. Adaptive Biotechnologies carried out high-throughput TCR-beta CDR3 sequencing of genomic DNA for most patients. The published analysis was carried out like this. Adaptive's ImmunoSEQ software supplied the TCR sequencing data for approximately 18 patients, while MiXCR and VDJtools were used to process a few other patients. To correct CD4 versus CD8 sorting errors, any sequence found in both subsets at a frequency ratio below 5:1 was removed. CDR3 nucleotide sequences shared between donor and recipient were removed because the origin of such sequences could not be assigned. To be classed as alloreactive, a clone needed at least 2-fold expansion over unstimulated cells and a minimum CFSE-low frequency of 0.002% (template counts) or 0.001% (read counts). Mappable clones were those detected in sequenced pre-transplant spleen, lymph node, or MLR CFSE-low populations of the donor or recipient. Cumulative frequency of alloreactive clones was calculated as a percentage of all sequences weighted by copy number. Not all clones reach the TCRdb copy of this immuneACCESS table, which keeps in-frame sequences only. Checked studies attribute under half of the gap to unresolved V genes and leave the rest unexplained. For V, J and clone size, that table is used; D and trimming come from the DNA. The sample table records about 90,000 clones; 92% of these occur just once. Jointly, the top ten make up roughly 0.31% of the sample.

The junction carries 14 bases between V and J, which are trimmed by 4 bases and 0 bases respectively. Inclusive of the bounding cysteine and phenylalanine, the CDR3 is 16 residues long. CDR3 DNA only is kept here, 48 bases in frame from base 1. Based on the germline V gene, the CDR1 and CDR2 sequences are SGHRS and YFSETQ. Sequenced material: unstimulated CD4+ T cells sorted from spleen or lymph node cells, taken before intestinal transplant. This chain is built from TRBV5-1 and TRBJ1-3; the best D guess is TRBD1, with 6 bases matching. This sequence originates from a human donor who received an intestinal transplant. The DNA reads TGCGCCAGCAGCCTAGGGACATCCTACTCTGGAAACACCATATATTTT. It encodes CASSLGTSYSGNTIYF.